This T cell receptor (beta chain) was found in a study of control samples from healthy donors and cancer patients. Germline V gives CDR1 WNHNN, CDR2 SYGVQD (reference sequence). This CDR3 is built from 13 residues. V trimming: 3 bases; J trimming: 4 bases; junction bases outside the gene matches: 1. Repertoires were generated with immunoSEQ multiplex PCR, while TCRdb's copy carries only in-frame clones and drops some. The table includes 120,000 to 150,000 clones, about 85% detected once. V usage is TRBV10-1 and J usage is TRBJ1-1; the match to TRBD1 covers 8 bases. The sample comprised blood. This TCR derives from a woman aged 25 to 39 in good health. Here the CDR3 reads CASSDTGGTEAFF. CDR3 nucleotide sequence: TGCGCCAGCAGTGACACAGGGGGCACTGAAGCTTTCTTT.